This T cell receptor beta chain was retrieved from a study of CD8 T cells in Susac syndrome. Germline loops: CDR1 SGHNT, CDR2 YYREEE (reference sequence). The CDR3 is made up of 12 amino acids. Deletions cut 2 bases from V and 4 bases from J, with 6 bases between. About 0.5 to 1 ug RNA was reverse transcribed with random hexamers. From the immunoSEQ multiplex PCR reads, TCRdb called clonotypes with MiXCR, one entry per CDR3 protein. The table lists some 150,000 distinct CDR3 sequences, around 95% of them singletons, with over 0.065% in the top ten. The V and J genes are TRBV5-4 and TRBJ1-1, with D tentatively TRBD1 (5 bases). Sequenced material: CD4+ T cells from PBMCs. The clonotype originates from a human donor with Susac syndrome. The CDR3 bases are TGTGCCAGCAGCTTCGACAGCACTGAAGCTTTCTTT. The encoded protein is CASSFDSTEAFF. Drawing the rest from reference TRBV5-4 and TRBJ1-1, the complete variable domain is ETGVTQSPTHLIKTRGQQVTLRCSSQSGHNTVSWYQQALGQGPQFIFQYYREEENGRGNFPPRFSGLQFPNYSSELNVNALELDDSALYLCASSFDSTEAFFGQGTRLTVV.